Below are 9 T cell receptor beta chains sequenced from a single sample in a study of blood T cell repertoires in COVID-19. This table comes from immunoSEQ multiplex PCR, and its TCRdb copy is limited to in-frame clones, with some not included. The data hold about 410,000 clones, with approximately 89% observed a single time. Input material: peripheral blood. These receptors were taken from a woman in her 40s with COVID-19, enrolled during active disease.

The CDR3 sequence: CASSHGQGHSNQPQHF. In DNA, the CDR3 is TGTGCCAGCAGCCATGGACAGGGCCATAGCAATCAGCCCCAGCATTTT. This sequence joins TRBV6-2 or TRBV6-3 and TRBJ1-5; 8 bases line up with TRBD1. V shed 6 bases, J shed 0 bases, and the junction held 7 bases outside the gene matches. The CDR3 has 16 amino acids. Germline V gene sequence: CDR1 MNHEY, CDR2 SVGEGT.

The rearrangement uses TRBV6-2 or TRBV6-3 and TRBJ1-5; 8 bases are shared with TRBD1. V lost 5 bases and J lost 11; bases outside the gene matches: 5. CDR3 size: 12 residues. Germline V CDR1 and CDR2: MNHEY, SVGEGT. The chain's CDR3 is CASSTGGTTQHF. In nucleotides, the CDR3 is TGTGCCAGCAGTACAGGGGGTACGACCCAGCATTTT.

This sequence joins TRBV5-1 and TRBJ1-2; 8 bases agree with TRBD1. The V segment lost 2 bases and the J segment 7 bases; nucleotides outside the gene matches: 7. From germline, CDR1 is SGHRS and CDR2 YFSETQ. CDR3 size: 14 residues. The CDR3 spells CASSFTVTGAGYTF. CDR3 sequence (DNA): TGCGCCAGCAGCTTCACCGTGACAGGGGCTGGCTACACCTTC.

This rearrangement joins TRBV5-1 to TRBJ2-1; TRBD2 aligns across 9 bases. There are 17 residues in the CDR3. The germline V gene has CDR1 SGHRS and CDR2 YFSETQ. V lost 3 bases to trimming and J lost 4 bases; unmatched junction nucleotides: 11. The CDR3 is CASSSWIAGVKYNEQFF. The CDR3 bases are TGCGCCAGCAGCTCCTGGATAGCGGGAGTAAAGTACAATGAGCAGTTCTTC.

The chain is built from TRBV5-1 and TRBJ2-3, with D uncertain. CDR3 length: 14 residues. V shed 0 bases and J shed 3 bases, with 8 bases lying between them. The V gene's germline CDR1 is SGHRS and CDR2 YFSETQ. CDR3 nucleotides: TGCGCCAGCAGCTTGGACAGTCGGACAGATACGCAGTATTTT. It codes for CASSLDSRTDTQYF.

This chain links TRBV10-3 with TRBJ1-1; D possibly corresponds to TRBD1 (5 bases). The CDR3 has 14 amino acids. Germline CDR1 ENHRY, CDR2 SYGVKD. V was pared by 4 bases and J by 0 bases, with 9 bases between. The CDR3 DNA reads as TGTGCCATCAGTGGGAAGGGGCTGAACACTGAAGCTTTCTTT. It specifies CAISGKGLNTEAFF.

The CDR3 protein is CASSQEASGEETQYF. The CDR3 DNA reads as TGCGCCAGCAGCCAAGAGGCTAGCGGGGAAGAGACCCAGTACTTC. The chain is built from TRBV4-3 and TRBJ2-5, with 9 bases that match TRBD2. The V segment lost 0 bases and the J segment 3 bases; nucleotides outside the gene matches: 2. The CDR3 totals 15 residues. Germline V gene data show CDR1 as LGHNA and CDR2 as YSLEER.

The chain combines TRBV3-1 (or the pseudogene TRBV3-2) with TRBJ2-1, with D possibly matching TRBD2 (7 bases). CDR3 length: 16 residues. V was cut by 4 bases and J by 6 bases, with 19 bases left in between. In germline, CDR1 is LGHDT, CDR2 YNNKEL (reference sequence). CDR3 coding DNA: TGTGCCAGCAGCCGGGGCGGGGGCTGGGCGGTCAATGAGCAGTTCTTC. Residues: CASSRGGGWAVNEQFF.

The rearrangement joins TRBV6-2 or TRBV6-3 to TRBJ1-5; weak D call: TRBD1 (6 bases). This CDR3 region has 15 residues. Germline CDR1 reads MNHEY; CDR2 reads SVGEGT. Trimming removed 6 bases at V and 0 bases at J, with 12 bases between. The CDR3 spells CASSLGHYSNQPQHF. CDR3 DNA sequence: TGTGCCAGCAGCCTGGGACATTATAGCAATCAGCCCCAGCATTTT.